Listed below are T cell receptor beta chains from one sample, sequenced in a study of cytomegalovirus exposure and HLA in healthy donors. Assay: immunoSEQ multiplex PCR; the TCRdb copy retains only in-frame clones and omits some. The top ten clones hold 4.9% of a sample with 130,000 to 150,000 clones, approximately 71% of them seen once. The sequencing input was PBMCs. The receptor source for this set is a woman aged 45-65 years in good health and CMV-seronegative. Both conserved end residues are part of each CDR3. Each record gives: D gene, clone size, V gene, J gene, CDR3 DNA, CDR3 protein. A D gene is named only where the DNA matches it firmly. Size is stated for part of the rows, as once, few or many counts, or as a class when the clone is expanded.

>-|-|TRBV18|TRBJ2-4
TGTGCCAGCTCACCAGCTGGAGCCCAAGGTGACATTCAGTACTTC
CASSPAGAQGDIQYF
>-|-|TRBV7-2|TRBJ1-1
TGTGCCAGCAGCTTAGAGTACAGCAACACTGAAGCTTTCTTT
CASSLEYSNTEAFF
>TRBD1|-|TRBV15|TRBJ2-7
TGTGCCACCAGCAGGGCGACAGGGAGTTTTTACGAGCAGTACTTC
CATSRATGSFYEQYF
>-|-|TRBV4-1|TRBJ1-4
TGCGCCAGCAGCCAAGATCCGGGGAGAACTAATGAAAAACTGTTTTTT
CASSQDPGRTNEKLFF
>TRBD1|few|TRBV5-4|TRBJ1-2
TGTGCCAGCAGCTCAGGGGGTGGTAACTATGGCTACACCTTC
CASSSGGGNYGYTF
>-|few|TRBV9|TRBJ1-6
TGTGCCAGCAGCGCGACAGGATCCTATAATTCACCCCTCCACTTT
CASSATGSYNSPLHF
>-|-|TRBV5-1|TRBJ1-1
TGCGCCAGCAGCTTGGACAGCATGAACACTGAAGCTTTCTTT
CASSLDSMNTEAFF
>-|-|TRBV6-5|TRBJ2-7
TGTGCCAGCAGTTCCCCAGGCCTCTACGAGCAGTACTTC
CASSSPGLYEQYF
>-|-|TRBV5-5|TRBJ1-5
TGTGCCAGCAGCATCTCAGGGGTACTTAGCAATCAGCCCCAGCATTTT
CASSISGVLSNQPQHF
>-|-|TRBV27|TRBJ1-6
TGTGCCAGCAGCCCGGACAGCTATAATTCACCCCTCCACTTT
CASSPDSYNSPLHF
>-|-|TRBV30|TRBJ1-2
TGTGCCTGGAGTGTAGCGTCTATTGGCTATGGCTACACCTTC
CAWSVASIGYGYTF
>-|-|TRBV9|TRBJ1-2
TGTGCCAGCAGCGTAGATTTTCGGGGTCTTAACTATGGCTACACCTTC
CASSVDFRGLNYGYTF
>-|many|TRBV5-5|TRBJ1-5
TGTGCCAGCAGCCCAGGGGACACCGAAGGTCAGCCCCAGCATTTT
CASSPGDTEGQPQHF
>TRBD1|-|TRBV27|TRBJ2-7
TGTGCCAGCAGTACGGGACAGGTCTTCTCCTACGAGCAGTACTTC
CASSTGQVFSYEQYF
>TRBD2|few|TRBV5-6|TRBJ2-7
TGTGCCAGCAGCTTGGAGACTAGCACAAGGGAGTACTTC
CASSLETSTREYF